This T cell receptor beta chain was identified during a study of Ad26.COV2.S vaccination and SARS-CoV-2 variants. Study in general: Administration of Ad26.COV2.S was intramuscular, either once or twice 56 days apart. Study-level findings and limits: Possibly, TCR breadth and depth analyses underestimated total T cell responses. Substantial response breadth was reportedly seen for spike-specific CD8+ and CD4+ T cells after vaccination.

As to treatment: approximately 18 received Ad26.COV2.S at low or high dose, single or two shots; roughly 5 received placebo; per-sample allocation not given. Vaccine and placebo recipients were sampled on day 63 after the first injection. The trim removed 3 bases at V and 7 bases at J, leaving 7 bases unmatched. Germline CDR1 is MNHEY and CDR2 is SVGAGI. The CDR3 is 16 residues long. Points on this clone: Antigen unknown.

Clones were sequenced by immunoSEQ multiplex PCR, and TCRdb holds only the in-frame ones, with some missing. The sample holds about 320,000 clones, roughly 86% seen once. The source of this sequence is a person between 18 and 60 years old who received the Ad26.COV2.S COVID-19 vaccine or a placebo. The specimen comprised peripheral blood, sampled in a trial of Ad26.COV2.S vaccine versus placebo. The gene calls are TRBV6-5 and TRBJ2-1; 12 nucleotides agree with TRBD2. DNA for the CDR3: TGTGCCAGCAGTTATACTAGCGGGGGGTTGTTAAATGAGCAGTTCTTC. This translates into CASSYTSGGLLNEQFF.